This T cell receptor beta chain was captured by sequencing in a study of T cells in Graves' hyperthyroidism and ophthalmopathy. Amplification yielded TCR beta CDR3 regions, with RNA transcripts as the source. The study used the HTBI primer set for a first-round RT-PCR of the TCR CDR3. TCRdb processed the multiplex PCR reads anew with MiXCR; each CDR3 protein has one entry. The data hold about 270,000 distinct CDR3 sequences, with 20% to 25% observed a single time. This clonotype has a count of ten or more. The CDR3 contains 16 residues. V lost 2 bases and J lost 3; bases outside the gene matches: 8. Germline V gene sequence: CDR1 SGHTA, CDR2 FQGNSA.

The sample consisted of blood. The chain couples TRBV7-2 to TRBJ2-7; 9 positions agree with TRBD2. The sequence derives from a man aged 40-49 years with Graves' hyperthyroidism that later progressed to Graves' ophthalmopathy. CDR3 bases: TGTGCCAGCAGCTTATCGTCGGGCGGGAGGGTCTACGAGCAGTACTTC. It codes for CASSLSSGGRVYEQYF.